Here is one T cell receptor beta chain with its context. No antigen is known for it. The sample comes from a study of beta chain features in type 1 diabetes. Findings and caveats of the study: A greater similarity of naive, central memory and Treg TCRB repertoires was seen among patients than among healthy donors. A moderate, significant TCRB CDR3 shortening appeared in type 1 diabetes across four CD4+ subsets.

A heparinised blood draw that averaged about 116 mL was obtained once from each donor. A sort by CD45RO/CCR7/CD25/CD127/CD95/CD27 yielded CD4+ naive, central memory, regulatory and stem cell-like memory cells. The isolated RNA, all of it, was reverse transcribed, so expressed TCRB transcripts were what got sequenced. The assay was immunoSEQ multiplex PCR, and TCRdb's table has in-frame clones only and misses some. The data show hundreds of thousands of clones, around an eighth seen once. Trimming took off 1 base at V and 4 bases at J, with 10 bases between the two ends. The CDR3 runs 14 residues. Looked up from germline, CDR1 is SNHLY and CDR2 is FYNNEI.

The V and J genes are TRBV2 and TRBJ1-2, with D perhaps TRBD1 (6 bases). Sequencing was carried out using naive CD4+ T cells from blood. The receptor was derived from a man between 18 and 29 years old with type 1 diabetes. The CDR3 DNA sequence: TGTGCCAGCAGTGAAGGGACAGAAATCTATGGCTACACCTTC. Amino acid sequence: CASSEGTEIYGYTF.